The clone carrying this TCR beta chain has a single count. Its specificity is unknown. It was second doses at about 4 or about 12 weeks that were pooled. Data came from immunoSEQ multiplex PCR; TCRdb stores just in-frame clones and leaves some out. This table has more than 150,000 clones, approximately 90% appearing once. These data come from a study of T cell responses to AZD1222 COVID-19 vaccine. Study-wide points: CD4 TCRs covered the whole spike, strongest at regions 160-218 and 743-854. Baseline seropositivity occurred in only a handful of AZD1222 recipients. The repertoires were collected only after the peak T cell response.

CDR3 length equals 15 residues. The junction had 5 bases not matched to a gene; V was cut back by 2 bases and J by 5 bases. The germline V gene encodes CDR1 SGHKS and CDR2 YYEKEE (reference sequence). The J gene is TRBJ2-1, the V gene TRBV5-5, with 9 positions matching TRBD1. Here the sequenced sample was peripheral blood, taken 28 days after the second AZD1222 dose. This TCR came from an adult who received the AZD1222 COVID-19 vaccine. CDR3 region: CASSFYGTGNNEQFF. In DNA form, the CDR3 reads TGTGCCAGCAGCTTTTACGGGACAGGGAACAATGAGCAGTTCTTC.